This T cell receptor beta chain was found in a study of metastatic and nonmetastatic thyroid tumors. At the level of the study: Repertoires were compared across blood and tumor or nodule tissue from malignant and benign thyroid patients.

Concerning this clone: Its specificity is not known.

Original methodology: In papillary thyroid cancer, a distant-metastasis classifier was built using CDR3 differences across clinicopathological groups. TCRdb reprocessed the PCR reads via MiXCR. TCRdb's processing, not the authors', yielded these V and J calls. The sample has 18,000 or so clones, more than 25% seen once. Points from the study as a whole: Patients with malignant thyroid tumors reportedly had significantly higher TCR beta diversity than those with benign nodules, in blood and tumor.

Germline loops: CDR1 SGHRS, CDR2 YFSETQ. The V and J ends lost 5 bases and 0 bases, in that order; junction bases with no gene match: 7. The CDR3 length is 16 residues. There were no patients who had received any treatment before thyroid surgery. Source material: tumor tissue. The clonotype was recovered from a female donor with papillary thyroid cancer or a benign thyroid nodule (not recorded which). Some clones in this sample may be carry-over from other donors' samples. This rearrangement joins TRBV5-1 to TRBJ2-4; TRBD1 agrees at 8 bases. CDR3 coding DNA: TGCGCCAGCAGATCGGACAGGGACTTAGCCAAAAACATTCAGTACTTC. It translates to CASRSDRDLAKNIQYF.